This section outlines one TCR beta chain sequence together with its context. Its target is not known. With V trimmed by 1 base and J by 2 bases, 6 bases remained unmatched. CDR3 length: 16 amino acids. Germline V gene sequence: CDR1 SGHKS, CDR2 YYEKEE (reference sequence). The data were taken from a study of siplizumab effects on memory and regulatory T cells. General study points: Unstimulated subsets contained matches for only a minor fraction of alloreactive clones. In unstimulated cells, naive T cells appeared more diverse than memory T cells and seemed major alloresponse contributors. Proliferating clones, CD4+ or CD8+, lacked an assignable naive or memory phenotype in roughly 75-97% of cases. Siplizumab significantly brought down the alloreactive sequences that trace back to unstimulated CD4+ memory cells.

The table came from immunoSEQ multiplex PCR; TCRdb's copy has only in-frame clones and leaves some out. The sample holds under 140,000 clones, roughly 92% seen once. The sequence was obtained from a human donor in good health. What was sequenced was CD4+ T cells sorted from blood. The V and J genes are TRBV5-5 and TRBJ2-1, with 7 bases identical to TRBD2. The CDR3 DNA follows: TGTGCCAGCAGCTTGAGGGTCAGCGGGACCTACAATGAGCAGTTCTTC. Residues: CASSLRVSGTYNEQFF.